This TCR beta chain was identified in a study of T-cell reconstitution after alpha-beta-depleted transplantation in children listed by TCRdb under 2016. The study in broad terms: T-cell immune reconstitution after TCRalphabeta/CD19-depleted allogeneic hematopoietic cell transplantation in children was quantitatively tracked in the study by means of TCR repertoire profiling.

Library construction relied on PCR. Reads for this sample came from an Illumina HiSeq 2500. Molecular barcoding was employed in the preparation of TCR libraries, with unique molecular identifiers being used to normalize TCRbeta repertoire quantification. TCRdb redid the processing of the public reads, applying fastp at Q25 and MiXCR, and retained in-frame beta chains. Entries that share a CDR3 protein sequence are merged under the most common genes and DNA. This sample has approximately 520,000 distinct CDR3 sequences in its table, and roughly 10% of those were observed once. The ten top clones hold 11% to 15% of the sample. Results the study describes overall, beyond this receptor: Hyperexpanded clone frequencies declined over subsequent months; after one year, T-cell counts and TCRbeta diversity were mostly attributed to newly produced T cells. The apparently early recovery of alphabetaT-cell counts about two months after transplant reportedly depended on only several hundred rapidly expanded clones that came from non-depleted graft cells. In some patients, the high TCRbeta diversity seen at day 60 was put down to recipient T cells and intrathymic progenitors that had survived conditioning.

Via the germline V gene, CDR1 is SGHRS and CDR2 YFSETQ. V gives up 3 bases and J gives up 3 bases, and the segment between their germline ends measures 9 bases. Measured from the cysteine to the phenylalanine, the CDR3 is 13 residues long. Of the read, only the CDR3 DNA is kept; its 39 bases are in frame from base 1. The treatment or condition label here, explained by the study, means: allogeneic hematopoietic cell transplantation with graft depleted of TCRalphabeta T cells and CD19 B cells. Transplant recipients were children who received TCRalphabeta/CD19-depleted allogeneic hematopoietic cell grafts. Ten or more counts support this clonotype. Its target antigen remains unknown. Base-call qualities are not available, and no considerably larger clone is one nucleotide away.

Sequenced material: PBMCs, mostly from graft donor cells, taken 180 days after TCRalphabeta/CD19-depleted stem cell transplant. The clonotype originates from a female patient aged 2-9 years who had a stem cell transplant for aplastic anemia, so the T cells may come from the graft donor. The sequence links TRBV5-1 to TRBJ1-1; TRBD1 could be the D gene, as 6 bases match. In nucleotide form, the sequence is TGCGCCAGCAGCTCTTCAGGGGACACTGAAGCTTTCTTT. This gives the protein CASSSSGDTEAFF. Where the CDR3 stops, the reference TRBV5-1 and TRBJ1-1 genes take over; the full variable domain is KAGVTQTPRYLIKTRGQQVTLSCSPISGHRSVSWYQQTPGQGLQFLFEYFSETQRNKGNFPGRFSGRQFSNSRSEMNVSTLELGDSALYLCASSSSGDTEAFFGQGTRLTVV.